This T cell receptor beta chain was retrieved from a study of shared clonotypes between healthy human individuals (dated by TCRdb to 2020 to 2021). With regard to the full study: The cohort comprised a couple of women and a few men aged 18 to 49 years. For each donor, CD4 naive and CD4 memory were each given three plates, CD8 naive was given two plates, and CD8 memory was given one plate. The study deeply sequenced blood TCR repertoires of 5 or 6 healthy adults to estimate repertoire size and the extent of clonotype sharing between individuals. To increase sequencing depth and limit assay-specific biases, TCR repertoire library preparation and sequencing were carried out by different laboratories using diverse techniques. Between about 0.85 and 8.9 billion PBMCs per donor were obtained by leukapheresis. Broad study findings and their caveats: Pairwise subsampling led to the expectation that sequencing depth would affect the degree of clonotype sharing among donors. Estimated clonotype richness was generally larger for naive than for memory subsets. Rarefaction of sorted-subset datasets indicated incomplete sequencing despite the large sequencing depth. Sampling was restricted to blood, and TCR repertoires in tissues likely differ from the TCR repertoires found in blood. Higher generation probabilities were observed for clonotypes shared by all four sorted-subset donors than for non-shared clonotypes. Because the study included only a small number of donors, the genetic and exposure-history diversity represented was limited. About 5% of naive CD4, 3.5% of naive CD8, about 2.5% of memory CD4, and roughly 0.4% of memory CD8 clonotypes were shared across several donors.

Using the deep immunoSEQ assay, multiplex PCR amplified TCR CDR3 regions from genomic DNA. Extracted genomic DNA from each cell subset was spread evenly across all wells of several immunoSEQ 96-well plates, with each plate serving as a replicate. Each replicate PCR for sorted subsets received roughly 200 ng genomic DNA, equal to 28,000 or so T cell genomes. Purified libraries were quantified with a Qubit 3.0 fluorometer, sized on a Bioanalyzer 2100, and re-quantified with the KAPA Library Quantification kit. Every immunoSEQ 96-well plate was sequenced on a dedicated single-read 150-cycle Illumina NextSeq 550 flow cell. In the source study's methods: Because only junctional sequences without quality scores were contained in the immunoSEQ output, filtering matching that applied to full-length reads could not be performed. To assign V/J genes and CDR3, sequences were annotated using PyIR, a Python wrapper for IgBLAST v1.9, with IMGT germline references. Reads were removed for weak V/J assignments (E-value above 1e-6), missing CDR3, stop codons, out-of-frame junctions, or ambiguous translated residues. V3J clonotypes were defined by identical inferred V gene, J gene, and CDR3 amino acid sequence. To compute the percentage overlap between repertoires, the number of shared unique clonotypes was divided by the size of the smaller repertoire. Three approaches were used to assess repertoire richness: RTK rarefaction, the Chao1 estimator, and Recon v2.1 estimates of unobserved clonotypes. Generation probabilities for all TCRbeta clonotypes obtained by the gDNA method from a handful of donors were computed using OLGA. Sourced from immuneACCESS, this table was stored by TCRdb with only in-frame sequences that have V and J called. A share of the clones is absent; for the studies checked, an unresolved V gene accounts for under half, and the remainder has no known explanation. For V, J and clone size, that table is used; D and trimming come from the DNA. This sample has about 1,800,000 clones in its table, and around 96% of those were observed once. The ten largest clones take up 1.2% of the sample.

CD8 naive samples were CD45RO-negative cells positively selected for CCR7, giving a CD45RA+CCR7+ population that excluded TemRA cells. The donors were healthy, HIV-negative adults with no recently reported acute infections or vaccinations. All donors were Caucasian adults living in Nashville, Tennessee, USA. Blood was obtained by leukapheresis, after which PBMCs were separated by Ficoll-Histopaque density gradient centrifugation and cryopreserved in liquid nitrogen vapor phase. Analytical flow cytometry was used to check the purity and quantity of every magnetically sorted T cell population. Genomic DNA was isolated from each sorted fraction and quantified by UV absorbance on a Nanodrop 2000c. Concerning this clone itself: The target of this receptor is not known. No quality values exist for individual bases; no much larger clone is one base distant.

Sequencing was carried out using naive CD8+ T cells sorted from blood. Taken with the paper, the label for cell subset or site translates to: CD45RA+CCR7+. The sequence was obtained from a man between 18 and 35 years old in good health.

The CDR3 protein is CASSQDFAGEADEQYF. The sequence in DNA is TGCGCCAGCAGCCAAGATTTCGCGGGAGAAGCGGACGAGCAGTACTTC. The chain is made from TRBV4-3 and TRBJ2-7; TRBD2 aligns with 7 central bases. The CDR3 contains 16 residues, cysteine and phenylalanine counted. Just CDR3 DNA is preserved here, 48 bases in frame from base 1. CDR1 and CDR2, per the germline V gene, are LGHNA and YSLEER. V is trimmed back by 0 bases and J by 5 bases, and the junction contains 10 bases that no gene match accounts for.